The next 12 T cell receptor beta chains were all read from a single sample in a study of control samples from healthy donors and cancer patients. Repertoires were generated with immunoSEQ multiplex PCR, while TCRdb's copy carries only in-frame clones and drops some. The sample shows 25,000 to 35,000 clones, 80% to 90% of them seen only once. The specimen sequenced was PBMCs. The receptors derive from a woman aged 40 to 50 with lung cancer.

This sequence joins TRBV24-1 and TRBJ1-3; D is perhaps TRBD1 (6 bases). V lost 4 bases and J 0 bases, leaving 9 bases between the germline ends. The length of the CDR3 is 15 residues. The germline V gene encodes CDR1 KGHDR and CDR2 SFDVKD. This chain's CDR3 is CATSEGRGSGNTIYF. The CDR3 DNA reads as TGTGCCACCAGTGAAGGCAGGGGCTCTGGAAACACCATATATTTT.

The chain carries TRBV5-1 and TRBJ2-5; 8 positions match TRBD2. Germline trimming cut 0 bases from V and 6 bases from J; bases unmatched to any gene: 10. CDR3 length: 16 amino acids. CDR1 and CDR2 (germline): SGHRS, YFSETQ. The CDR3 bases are TGCGCCAGCAGCTTGGGTTTAGCGGGGAAACAAAAGACCCAGTACTTC. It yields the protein CASSLGLAGKQKTQYF.

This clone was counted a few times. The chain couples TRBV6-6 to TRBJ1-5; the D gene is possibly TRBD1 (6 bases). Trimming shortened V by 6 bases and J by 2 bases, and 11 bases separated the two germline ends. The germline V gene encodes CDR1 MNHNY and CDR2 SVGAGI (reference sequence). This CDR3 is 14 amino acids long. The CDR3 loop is CASSQTGRNQPQHF. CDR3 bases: TGTGCCAGCAGCCAGACAGGCCGCAATCAGCCCCAGCATTTT.

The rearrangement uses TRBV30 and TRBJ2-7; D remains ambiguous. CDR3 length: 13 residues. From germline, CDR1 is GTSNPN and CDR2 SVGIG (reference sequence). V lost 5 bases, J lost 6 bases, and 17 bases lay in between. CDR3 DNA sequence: TGTGCCTGGGTACAAGGGAATCTACGCGAGCAGTACTTC. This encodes CAWVQGNLREQYF.

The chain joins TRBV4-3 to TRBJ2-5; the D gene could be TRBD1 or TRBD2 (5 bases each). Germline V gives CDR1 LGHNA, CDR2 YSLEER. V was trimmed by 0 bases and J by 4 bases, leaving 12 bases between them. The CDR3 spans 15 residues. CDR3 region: CASSQDWDRLETQYF. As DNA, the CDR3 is TGCGCCAGCAGCCAAGATTGGGACCGATTAGAGACCCAGTACTTC.

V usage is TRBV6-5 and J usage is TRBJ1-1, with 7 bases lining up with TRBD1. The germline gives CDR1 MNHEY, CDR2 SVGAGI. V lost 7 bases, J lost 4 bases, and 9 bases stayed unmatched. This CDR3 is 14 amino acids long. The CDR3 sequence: CASINSGGGTEAFF. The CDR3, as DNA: TGTGCCAGCATCAACTCAGGGGGTGGCACTGAAGCTTTCTTT.

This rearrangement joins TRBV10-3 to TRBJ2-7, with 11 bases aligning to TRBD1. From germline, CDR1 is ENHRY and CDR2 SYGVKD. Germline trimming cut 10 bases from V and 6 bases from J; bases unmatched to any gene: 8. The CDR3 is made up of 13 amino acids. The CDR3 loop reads CATEGQGAIEQYF. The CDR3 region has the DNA TGTGCCACCGAAGGACAGGGGGCCATCGAGCAGTACTTC.

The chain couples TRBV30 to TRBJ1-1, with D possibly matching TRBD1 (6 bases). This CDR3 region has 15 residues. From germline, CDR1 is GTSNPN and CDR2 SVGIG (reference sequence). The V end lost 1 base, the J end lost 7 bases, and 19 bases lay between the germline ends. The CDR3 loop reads CAWSDTGYGTIEAFF. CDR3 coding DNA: TGTGCCTGGAGTGATACAGGGTACGGAACCATTGAAGCTTTCTTT.

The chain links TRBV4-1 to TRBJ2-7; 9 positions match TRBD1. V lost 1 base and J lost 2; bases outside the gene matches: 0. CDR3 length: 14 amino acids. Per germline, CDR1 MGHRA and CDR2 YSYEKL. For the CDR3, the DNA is TGCGCCAGCAGCCAAGGACAGGGGGCCTACGAGCAGTACTTC. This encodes CASSQGQGAYEQYF.

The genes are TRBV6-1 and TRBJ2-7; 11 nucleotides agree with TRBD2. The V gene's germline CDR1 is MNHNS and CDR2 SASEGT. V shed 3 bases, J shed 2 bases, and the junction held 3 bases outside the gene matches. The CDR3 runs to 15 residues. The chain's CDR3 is CASSEISGGAYEQYF. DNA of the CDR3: TGTGCCAGCAGTGAGATTAGCGGGGGGGCCTACGAGCAGTACTTC.

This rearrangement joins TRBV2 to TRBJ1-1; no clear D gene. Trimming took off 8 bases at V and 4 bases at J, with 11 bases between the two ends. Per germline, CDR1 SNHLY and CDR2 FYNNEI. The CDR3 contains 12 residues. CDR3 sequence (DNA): TGTGCCAGCGTGAGGGATCCCACTGAAGCTTTCTTT. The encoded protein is CASVRDPTEAFF.

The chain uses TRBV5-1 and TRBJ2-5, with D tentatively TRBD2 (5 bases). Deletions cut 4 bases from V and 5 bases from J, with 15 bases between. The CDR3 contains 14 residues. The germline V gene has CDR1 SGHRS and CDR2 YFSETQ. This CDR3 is CASSPDFFGETQYF. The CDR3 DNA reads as TGCGCCAGCAGCCCGGACTTCTTTGGCGAGACCCAGTACTTC.